Below are 8 T cell receptor beta chains sequenced from a single sample in a study of regulatory T cells in long-lasting Graves disease. CDR3 regions were amplified by Arm-PCR using iRepertoire HTBI primers to build TCR beta libraries. TCRdb reprocessed the multiplex PCR reads with MiXCR, giving one entry per CDR3 protein. The data hold over 300,000 distinct CDR3 sequences, with roughly a fifth observed a single time. Time point: persistent/refractory GD, antithyroid drugs over 5 years with positive TRAb. Extracted RNA from PBMCs served as the source of the TCR library. The sequencing used peripheral blood mononuclear cells (PBMCs), collected when the disease was refractory, from a patient treated with antithyroid drugs. Every receptor here comes from a female donor with Graves disease.

This clonotype was detected many times. The rearrangement joins TRBV24-1 to TRBJ1-5; no firm D call. The CDR3 is 13 amino acids. V was trimmed by 5 bases and J by 4 bases, leaving 8 bases between them. Germline V gives CDR1 KGHDR, CDR2 SFDVKD. CDR3 nucleotides: TGTGCCACCAGTGGGGTAACTAATCAGCCCCAGCATTTT. The encoded protein is CATSGVTNQPQHF.

This clonotype was observed at least ten times. The chain joins TRBV28 to TRBJ1-5; D is ambiguous. Germline loops: CDR1 MDHEN, CDR2 SYDVKM. V dropped 11 bases and J dropped 9 bases, with 17 bases sitting between them. The CDR3 is 12 residues long. For the CDR3, the DNA is TGTGCCTCGACCTTCGAGCTGCGGCCCCAGCATTTT. This sequence encodes CASTFELRPQHF. Drawing the rest from reference TRBV28 and TRBJ1-5, the complete variable domain is DVKVTQSSRYLVKRTGEKVFLECVQDMDHENMFWYRQDPGLGLRLIYFSYDVKMKEKGDIPEGYSVSREKKERFSLILESASTNQTSMYLCASTFELRPQHFGDGTRLSIL.

CDR3 coding DNA: TGTGCCAGCAGCTCAAGTATTTCTCAGGGGACCACCTACGAGCAGTACTTC. Encoded protein: CASSSSISQGTTYEQYF. V usage is TRBV7-9 and J usage is TRBJ2-7; TRBD1 is a possible D gene (6 bases). Germline CDR1 reads SEHNR; CDR2 reads FQNEAQ (reference sequence). V was shortened by 4 bases and J by 2 bases, with 21 bases between the two germline ends. This CDR3 contains 17 residues. Together with reference TRBV7-9 and TRBJ2-7, the CDR3 gives the full variable domain: DTGVSQNPRHKITKRGQNVTFRCDPISEHNRLYWYRQTLGQGPEFLTYFQNEAQLEKSRLLSDRFSAERPKGSFSTLEIQRTEQGDSAMYLCASSSSISQGTTYEQYFGPGTRLTVT.

This clonotype was observed at least ten times. The gene calls are TRBV11-2 and TRBJ1-2, with D possibly TRBD1 on 5 matching bases. V dropped 2 bases and J dropped 0 bases, with 7 bases sitting between them. CDR3 length: 14 residues. In germline, CDR1 is SGHAT, CDR2 FQNNGV. The CDR3 spells CASSLWGANYGYTF. The CDR3 nucleotides are TGTGCCAGCAGCTTATGGGGGGCTAACTATGGCTACACCTTC.

V usage is TRBV7-9 and J usage is TRBJ2-7; 9 bases line up with TRBD2. This CDR3 spans 17 amino acids. Losses at the gene ends were 4 bases for V and 4 bases for J; bases not matched to a gene: 14. The V gene's germline CDR1 is SEHNR and CDR2 FQNEAQ (reference sequence). For the CDR3, the DNA is TGTGCCAGCAGCTCCACCACCCCAGCGGGGGGCGGGTACGAGCAGTACTTC. Residues: CASSSTTPAGGGYEQYF.

This clonotype was recorded a few times. J is TRBJ2-6 and V is TRBV6-2 or TRBV6-3, with 7 bases aligning to TRBD1. CDR1 is MNHEY and CDR2 is SVGEGT in the germline V gene. The length of the CDR3 is 18 residues. V shed 6 bases, J shed 0 bases, and the junction held 11 bases outside the gene matches. CDR3 in amino acids: CASRPRQGDPSGANVLTF. CDR3 DNA sequence: TGTGCCAGCAGACCGAGACAGGGCGACCCCTCTGGGGCCAACGTCCTGACTTTC.

The genes are TRBV14 and TRBJ1-2; TRBD1 is a possible D gene (6 bases). Germline V gene data show CDR1 as SGHDN and CDR2 as FVKESK. Trimming shortened V by 0 bases and J by 4 bases, and 12 bases separated the two germline ends. The length of the CDR3 is 15 residues. CDR3 bases: TGTGCCAGCAGCCAAGAGGTCGACAGGATCTATGGCTACACCTTC. Amino acid sequence: CASSQEVDRIYGYTF.

This clonotype showed up many times. This chain uses TRBV6-1 with TRBJ2-5; maybe TRBD2 (5 bases). Trimming removed 3 bases at V and 2 bases at J, with 13 bases between. Germline values: CDR1 MNHNS, CDR2 SASEGT. The CDR3 spans 15 residues. The CDR3 DNA reads as TGTGCCAGCAGTGACCTAGCAGTTTTACAAGAGACCCAGTACTTC. Translated: CASSDLAVLQETQYF.